This is a list of T cell receptor beta chains from one sample in a study of OX40 agonist ivuxolimab in advanced cancers. Profiled with immunoSEQ multiplex PCR; TCRdb holds only in-frame clones, not every one. This table has approximately 100,000 clones, about nine tenths appearing once. Source: CD4+ or CD8+ T cells sorted from blood, taken in a trial of the OX40 agonist ivuxolimab. All receptors come from an adult with an advanced solid tumor such as melanoma, head and neck, liver or kidney cancer. CDR3s leave out the opening cysteine and the closing phenylalanine or tryptophan. Size values are once, few and many counts, or a class for expanded clones, and some rows have none.

v_call	clone_size	j_call	cdr3_aa
TRBV2	-	TRBJ2-2	ASSKRLAGTGELF
TRBV15	once	TRBJ2-1	ATSRQGSSYNEQF
TRBV18	-	TRBJ1-4	ASSPGQPATNEKLF
TRBV5-4	-	TRBJ2-7	ASSLGRGNYEQY
TRBV28	-	TRBJ1-4	ASSPISANEKLF
TRBV4-1	-	TRBJ2-7	ASSRQGGRSYEQY
TRBV29-1	-	TRBJ2-1	SVTTGREVAPGEQF
TRBV28	few	TRBJ2-5	AGSEAGFETQY
TRBV5-1	once	TRBJ2-1	ASSLWGALNEQF
TRBV5-4	-	TRBJ1-5	ASSFLGQPQH
TRBV19	-	TRBJ1-1	ASSISQVMNTEAF
TRBV6-5	-	TRBJ2-7	ASSYTWTDSYEQY
TRBV5-4	-	TRBJ2-7	ASSHPRMSEQY